These 13 T cell receptor beta chains came from one sample sequenced in a study of Ad26.COV2.S vaccination and SARS-CoV-2 variants. TCRdb's table, derived via immunoSEQ multiplex PCR, lists solely in-frame clones and lacks some. Of about 680,000 clones in the sample, 80% to 90% were seen once. Indicated treatment: some 20 received Ad26.COV2.S at low or high dose, single or two shots; five or six received placebo; per-sample allocation not given. It was on day 63 after the first vaccine or placebo injection that samples were taken. The sample in question was peripheral blood, obtained in a trial of Ad26.COV2.S vaccine versus placebo. All receptors come from a person aged 18-60 years who received the Ad26.COV2.S COVID-19 vaccine or a placebo.

The CDR3 DNA reads TGTGCCAGCAGTACGTTTACCGAAGCTTTCTTT. It is translated as CASSTFTEAFF. V and J are TRBV2 and TRBJ1-1; unclear D gene. CDR1 is SNHLY, CDR2 FYNNEI, per germline. CDR3 size: 11 residues. The germline V and J ends were trimmed by 5 bases and 8 bases, with 9 bases remaining between them.

The chain has TRBV24-1 and TRBJ1-3; maybe TRBD1 (5 bases). V was trimmed by 5 bases and J by 4 bases, leaving 17 bases between them. CDR1 is KGHDR, CDR2 SFDVKD, per germline. This CDR3 spans 16 amino acids. In nucleotides, the CDR3 is TGTGCCACCAGTGCCAATCCGGGACCTCGGGGAAACACCATATATTTT. Translating gives CATSANPGPRGNTIYF.

The chain carries TRBV27 and TRBJ2-1; D possibly uses TRBD1 or TRBD2 (5 bases each). The V end lost 5 bases, the J end lost 4 bases, and 24 bases lay between the germline ends. The germline V gene encodes CDR1 MNHEY and CDR2 SMNVEV (reference sequence). This CDR3 comprises 18 residues. Here the CDR3 reads CASSNRLVSFEGYNEQFF. CDR3 nucleotide sequence: TGTGCCAGCAGTAATCGACTGGTTAGCTTCGAGGGGTACAATGAGCAGTTCTTC.

This chain links TRBV12-3 or TRBV12-4 with TRBJ1-3, with D hard to call. The V gene lost 8 bases and the J gene lost 4 bases, with 6 bases spanning the gap. The CDR3 has 11 residues. In DNA, the CDR3 is TGTGCCAGCTCATGGGGAAACACCATATATTTT. It encodes CASSWGNTIYF.

The V gene is TRBV2, the J gene TRBJ1-5; 7 positions match TRBD1. Germline assignment: CDR1 SNHLY and CDR2 FYNNEI. J was trimmed by 2 bases and V by 8 bases; bases with no gene match: 9. The CDR3 is 15 amino acids. CDR3 sequence: CASGQESIGNQPQHF. For the CDR3, the DNA is TGTGCCAGCGGACAGGAAAGTATAGGCAATCAGCCCCAGCATTTT. Together with reference TRBV2 and TRBJ1-5, the CDR3 gives the full variable domain: EPEVTQTPSHQVTQMGQEVILRCVPISNHLYFYWYRQILGQKVEFLVSFYNNEISEKSEIFDDQFSVERPDGSNFTLKIRSTKLEDSAMYFCASGQESIGNQPQHFGDGTRLSIL.

The chain recombines TRBV18 with TRBJ1-4; 8 bases are a match to TRBD1. Germline CDR1 reads KGHSH; CDR2 reads LQKENI. V trimming: 3 bases; J trimming: 5 bases; junction bases outside the gene matches: 5. The CDR3 runs 15 residues. In nucleotides, the CDR3 is TGTGCCAGCTCACCCTACGGACAGGGAAATGAAAAACTGTTTTTT. Translated, it gives CASSPYGQGNEKLFF.

This chain connects TRBV5-6 to TRBJ2-7, with D tentatively TRBD2 (5 bases). Trimming removed 5 bases from V and 6 bases from J, with 15 bases in between. This CDR3 has 13 amino acids. The V gene's germline CDR1 is SGHDT and CDR2 YYEEEE. This CDR3 reads CASSTRRRGEQYF. CDR3 DNA: TGTGCCAGCAGTACCAGACGACGGGGCGAGCAGTACTTC.

V gene TRBV3-1 (or the pseudogene TRBV3-2) combines with J gene TRBJ2-1; 10 bases are shared with TRBD2. Germline loops: CDR1 LGHDT, CDR2 YNNKEL (reference sequence). This CDR3 is 15 amino acids long. V gave up 0 bases and J gave up 6 bases; unmatched junction bases: 2. CDR3 sequence: CASSQEGLARNEQFF. CDR3 DNA: TGTGCCAGCAGCCAAGAGGGACTAGCGCGCAATGAGCAGTTCTTC.

The chain joins TRBV7-9 to TRBJ2-2; D unclear. This CDR3 comprises 12 residues. Trimming pared 6 bases from V and 5 bases from J, leaving 7 bases between. Germline values: CDR1 SEHNR, CDR2 FQNEAQ (reference sequence). The CDR3 protein is CASSGVTGELFF. The CDR3 DNA reads TGTGCCAGCAGTGGTGTGACCGGGGAGCTGTTTTTT.

The genes are TRBV30 and TRBJ1-6; perhaps TRBD1 as D (5 bases). The CDR3 runs 15 residues. With 4 bases removed from V and 6 bases from J, the gap between germline ends came to 16 bases. Germline V CDR1 and CDR2: GTSNPN, SVGIG (reference sequence). The CDR3 DNA is TGTGCCTGGACCCGACTTGGGCAGGGTAATTCACCCCTCCACTTT. Its protein is CAWTRLGQGNSPLHF.

The chain uses TRBV7-2 and TRBJ1-5; 9 bases match TRBD1. Per germline, CDR1 SGHTA and CDR2 FQGNSA. The CDR3 is 16 amino acids. V lost 5 bases, J lost 1 base, and 6 bases stayed unmatched. The CDR3 sequence: CASSLSTGGSNQPQHF. The CDR3, as DNA: TGTGCCAGCAGCCTATCAACAGGGGGCAGCAATCAGCCCCAGCATTTT.

The J gene is TRBJ2-3, the V gene TRBV5-1; TRBD1 agrees at 7 bases. Germline CDR1 is SGHRS and CDR2 is YFSETQ. The CDR3 extends over 16 amino acids. Germline trimming cut 1 base from V and 3 bases from J; bases unmatched to any gene: 8. CDR3 residues: CASSLLGGRGTDTQYF. DNA of the CDR3: TGCGCCAGCAGCTTGTTAGGGGGCAGGGGAACAGATACGCAGTATTTT.

A few counts support this clone. The rearrangement joins TRBV7-9 to TRBJ1-2, with D hard to call. The CDR3 sequence is 14 residues long. The V and J ends lost 5 bases and 10 bases respectively, with 20 bases between them. Germline CDR1 reads SEHNR; CDR2 reads FQNEAQ (reference sequence). CDR3: CASSRWEGSIDYTF. CDR3 nucleotides: TGTGCCAGCAGCCGCTGGGAGGGTTCTATTGACTACACCTTC.